These 30 T cell receptor beta chains were all obtained from the same sample, sequenced in a study of human T cells and chemical hapten exposure. Time point indicated: patch test 1, 2 weeks after DPC sensitization. The treatment was: therapeutic diphenylcyclopropenone sensitization with weekly scalp DPC. In TCRdb, the RACE reads were re-called with MiXCR into one record per CDR3 protein. The table has around 52,000 distinct CDR3 sequences, 9.3% seen once. Sequenced material: whole blood, taken in connection with sensitization to the hapten diphenylcyclopropenone (DPC). The receptor source for this set is a woman in her thirties or forties with alopecia areata. Some clones in this sample may be carry-over from other donors' samples.

The J gene is TRBJ1-6, the V gene TRBV5-1; tentatively, D is TRBD1 (6 bases). Germline V CDR1 and CDR2: SGHRS, YFSETQ. The CDR3 totals 19 residues. V dropped 0 bases and J dropped 2 bases, with 18 bases sitting between them. As DNA, the CDR3 is TGCGCCAGCAGCTTGGCGCAGGGGCAGGGAAACGCCTATAATTCACCCCTCCACTTT. It translates to CASSLAQGQGNAYNSPLHF.

This clonotype was counted a few times. The chain employs TRBV12-3 or TRBV12-4 and TRBJ2-5; no definite D call. The ends were cut back, 4 bases at V and 2 bases at J, with 5 bases in the middle. The CDR3 totals 12 residues. As DNA, the CDR3 is TGTGCCAGCAGTTCTACGCAAGAGACCCAGTACTTC. The encoded protein is CASSSTQETQYF.

In its sample, this clonotype was seen many times. The chain couples TRBV5-8 to TRBJ1-2, with D maybe TRBD1 (5 bases). This CDR3 comprises 15 residues. CDR1 is SGHTS and CDR2 is YDEGEE in the germline V gene. Trimming removed 4 bases at V and 2 bases at J, with 15 bases between. CDR3 DNA: TGTGCCAGCAGCCCACCTGAGGGGCGCAACTATGGCTACACCTTC. Translating it yields CASSPPEGRNYGYTF.

CDR3 loop: CASSPGTGPNQPQHF. CDR3 in DNA: TGTGCCAGCTCACCTGGGACAGGGCCGAATCAGCCCCAGCATTTT. The rearrangement links TRBV18 to TRBJ1-5; 9 bases align to TRBD1. Germline V CDR1 and CDR2: KGHSH, LQKENI. This CDR3 comprises 15 residues. The V gene end was trimmed by 3 bases and the J gene end by 4 bases; junction bases not matched to a gene: 4.

This clonotype was recorded many times. This chain links TRBV7-2 with TRBJ1-1; D not resolved. Trimming cost V 3 bases and J 6 bases, with 14 bases left between them. The CDR3 spans 14 residues. Germline V gene data show CDR1 as SGHTA and CDR2 as FQGNSA. In DNA form, the CDR3 reads TGTGCCAGCAGCTTTACTGGAGGCCGGGCTGAAGCTTTCTTT. It is translated as CASSFTGGRAEAFF.

This chain connects TRBV20-1 to TRBJ1-1; no clear D gene. V was pared by 1 base and J by 0 bases, with 15 bases between. The germline V gene encodes CDR1 DFQATT and CDR2 SNEGSKA (reference sequence). CDR3 size: 16 residues. The CDR3 DNA reads TGCAGTGCTAGAGGGCGGGGTGTACTACTGAACACTGAAGCTTTCTTT. Encoded protein: CSARGRGVLLNTEAFF.

This clonotype was seen at least ten times. V is TRBV7-2 and J is TRBJ2-3; no clear D. This CDR3 is 16 amino acids long. The germline CDR1 and CDR2 sequences are SGHTA and FQGNSA. The V gene lost 5 bases and the J gene lost 3 bases, with 18 bases spanning the gap. The CDR3 nucleotides are TGTGCCAGCAGCCTCGGAGCAGGCGGTAGGACAGATACGCAGTATTTT. This encodes CASSLGAGGRTDTQYF.

This clonotype was counted many times. This rearrangement joins TRBV7-6 to TRBJ2-7; the D is unclear. Trimming stripped 5 bases from V and 2 bases from J, with 7 bases between. The CDR3 runs 12 residues. The germline V gene encodes CDR1 SGHVS and CDR2 FNYEAQ. CDR3 nucleotides: TGTGCCAGCAGCCCCTCCCCCTACGAGCAGTACTTC. Translation: CASSPSPYEQYF. The full variable domain, with the rest looked up from reference TRBV7-6 and TRBJ2-7, is GAGVSQSPRYKVTKRGQDVALRCDPISGHVSLYWYRQALGQGPEFLTYFNYEAQQDKSGLPNDRFSAERPEGSISTLTIQRTEQRDSAMYRCASSPSPYEQYFGPGTRLTVT.

The chain has TRBV6-1 and TRBJ2-5, with 9 bases matching TRBD2. CDR1 MNHNS and CDR2 SASEGT come from the germline V gene. The CDR3 length is 15 residues. The J segment lost 3 bases and the V segment lost 5 bases, leaving 7 bases of the junction unmatched. This chain's CDR3 is CASSLLAGEKETQYF. In DNA, the CDR3 is TGTGCCAGCAGTCTATTAGCGGGGGAGAAAGAGACCCAGTACTTC.

The V gene is TRBV29-1, the J gene TRBJ2-1; possibly TRBD1 for D (5 bases). V dropped 0 bases and J dropped 7 bases, with 7 bases sitting between them. The V gene's germline CDR1 is SQVTM and CDR2 ANQGSEA. There are 12 residues in the CDR3. CDR3 coding DNA: TGCAGCGTTGAAGACAGGGTTAATGAGCAGTTCTTC. Encoded protein: CSVEDRVNEQFF.

This clonotype was observed many times. This chain links TRBV4-1 with TRBJ1-1, with D perhaps matching TRBD1 (5 bases). V was cut by 2 bases and J by 6 bases, with 13 bases left in between. In germline, CDR1 is MGHRA, CDR2 YSYEKL. The CDR3 is made up of 14 amino acids. The DNA of the CDR3 is TGCGCCAGCAGCCAACTAGGGGTCTCGGCTGAAGCTTTCTTT. Translated: CASSQLGVSAEAFF.

This chain links TRBV14 with TRBJ2-1; 7 bases are shared with TRBD2. This CDR3 is 13 amino acids long. The germline V gene encodes CDR1 SGHDN and CDR2 FVKESK. The V segment lost 5 bases and the J segment 7 bases; nucleotides outside the gene matches: 5. CDR3 protein: CASSGLDGNEQFF. The CDR3 region has the DNA TGTGCCAGCAGCGGACTAGACGGGAATGAGCAGTTCTTC.

The rearrangement links TRBV18 to TRBJ1-1; weak D call: TRBD1 (5 bases). This CDR3 is 15 amino acids long. Germline V CDR1 and CDR2: KGHSH, LQKENI. V lost 3 bases, J lost 1 base, and 12 bases lay in between. CDR3 in DNA: TGTGCCAGCTCACCCCCCGTCGGACAGAACACTGAAGCTTTCTTT. The encoded protein is CASSPPVGQNTEAFF.

In DNA, the CDR3 is TGTGCCAGCAGTTTGGGGGGGCTTCGGGAGACCCAGTACTTC. Its protein is CASSLGGLRETQYF. The chain joins TRBV12-3 or TRBV12-4 to TRBJ2-5; weak D call: TRBD2 (7 bases). Deletions cut 3 bases from V and 5 bases from J, with 13 bases between. The CDR3 has 14 residues.

Remarks on this clonotype: A read error may be the cause here, since a much bigger clone is one base away. The V gene is TRBV7-3, the J gene TRBJ1-4; maybe TRBD1 (6 bases). The length of the CDR3 is 15 residues. Germline V gene lookup returns CDR1 SGHTA and CDR2 FQGTGA. The CDR3 DNA reads TGTGCCAGCAGCTCGACAGGAGCAACTAATGATAAACTGTTTTTT. Its protein is CASSSTGATNDKLFF.

The rearrangement links TRBV2 to TRBJ2-7; weak D call: TRBD2 (6 bases). CDR1 and CDR2 from the germline V gene are SNHLY and FYNNEI. This CDR3 has 14 residues. The V end lost 5 bases, the J end lost 3 bases, and 14 bases lay between the germline ends. CDR3 coding DNA: TGTGCCAGCAGTACGGGACTTATGGGCTACGAGCAGTACTTC. This encodes CASSTGLMGYEQYF.

The rearrangement links TRBV12-3 or TRBV12-4 to TRBJ2-7; a possible D gene is TRBD1 (6 bases). CDR3 length: 13 amino acids. V gave up 3 bases and J gave up 6 bases, with 12 bases separating them. CDR3 sequence reads: CASSLWGQGEQYF. The CDR3, as DNA: TGTGCCAGCAGTTTGTGGGGGCAAGGCGAGCAGTACTTC.

This clonotype was counted ten times or more. J is TRBJ1-1 and V is TRBV7-9; no reliable D call. The CDR3 is 12 residues long. The V gene lost 5 bases and the J gene lost 3 bases, with 7 bases spanning the gap. In germline, CDR1 is SEHNR, CDR2 FQNEAQ (reference sequence). The CDR3 nucleotides read TGTGCCAGCAGCGGCCGGTACACTGAAGCTTTCTTT. This gives the protein CASSGRYTEAFF.

J is TRBJ2-3 and V is TRBV15; D is possibly TRBD1 or TRBD2 (6 bases each). The V end was cut by 0 bases, the J end by 3 bases, with 10 bases between. CDR1 is LNHNV, CDR2 YYDKDF, per germline (reference sequence). The CDR3 is made up of 15 amino acids. The CDR3 DNA is TGTGCCACCAGCAGAGATGGGGGGCCAACAGATACGCAGTATTTT. It is translated as CATSRDGGPTDTQYF.

This clonotype was detected many times. The chain joins TRBV30 to TRBJ2-7, with D perhaps TRBD1 or TRBD2 (5 bases each). Trimming took off 2 bases at V and 2 bases at J, with 13 bases between the two ends. The CDR3 is 14 amino acids. Germline assignment: CDR1 GTSNPN and CDR2 SVGIG (reference sequence). CDR3 in DNA: TGTGCCTGGAGTCCCCCCCGAGGGGCCTACGAGCAGTACTTC. Translated, it gives CAWSPPRGAYEQYF.

Many counts were recorded for this clonotype. The V call is TRBV5-6, the J call TRBJ1-5, with TRBD1 as a possible D gene (5 bases). CDR1 is SGHDT, CDR2 YYEEEE, per germline. Trimming removed 0 bases at V and 4 bases at J, with 11 bases between. The CDR3 totals 15 residues. The CDR3 sequence is CASSLGAQGNQPQHF. The CDR3 DNA sequence: TGTGCCAGCAGCTTGGGAGCGCAGGGAAATCAGCCCCAGCATTTT.

This clonotype was recorded a few times. CDR3 sequence (DNA): TGTGCCAGCAGTCCGGACAGGGACAATCAGCCCCAGCATTTT. Translated: CASSPDRDNQPQHF. The V call is TRBV28, the J call TRBJ1-5; 8 bases are shared with TRBD1. Germline CDR1 MDHEN, CDR2 SYDVKM. V lost 5 bases and J lost 3; bases outside the gene matches: 3. The CDR3 runs 14 residues.

The DNA for the CDR3 is TGTGCCAGCAGCTTGGGGCAGGGGCAGTTCTTC. This translates into CASSLGQGQFF. V is TRBV7-6 and J is TRBJ2-1, with D possibly TRBD1 on 5 matching bases. Trimming stripped 3 bases from V and 12 bases from J, with 9 bases between. The CDR3 spans 11 residues. Germline V gene sequence: CDR1 SGHVS, CDR2 FNYEAQ.

This clonotype was recorded at least ten times. V gene TRBV6-5 combines with J gene TRBJ1-1; perhaps TRBD1 as D (5 bases). This CDR3 comprises 13 residues. Germline V lookup: CDR1 MNHEY, CDR2 SVGAGI. V dropped 2 bases and J dropped 6 bases, with 10 bases sitting between them. CDR3 protein: CASSYGRGAEAFF. The DNA for the CDR3 is TGTGCCAGCAGTTACGGTCGGGGCGCTGAAGCTTTCTTT.

This clonotype was found a few times. The rearrangement joins TRBV27 to TRBJ1-6, with a weak D call TRBD1 (6 bases). Per the germline V gene, CDR1 is MNHEY and CDR2 is SMNVEV (reference sequence). The CDR3 is made up of 16 amino acids. V gave up 3 bases and J gave up 6 bases, with 15 bases separating them. The CDR3 DNA sequence: TGTGCCAGCAGTTTGCAGGGGATTGGGGCTAATTCACCCCTCCACTTT. Its protein is CASSLQGIGANSPLHF.

In its sample, this clonotype was seen a few times. The chain combines TRBV27 with TRBJ2-5; 10 bases align to TRBD2. J was trimmed by 7 bases and V by 2 bases; bases with no gene match: 10. The germline V gene encodes CDR1 MNHEY and CDR2 SMNVEV (reference sequence). The CDR3 contains 16 residues. CDR3 region: CASSLRLSGGAGTQYF. CDR3 coding DNA: TGTGCCAGCAGTTTACGGCTCAGCGGGGGGGCAGGGACCCAGTACTTC.

This chain uses TRBV7-2 with TRBJ2-1; no definite D call. Trimming removed 5 bases from V and 11 bases from J, with 10 bases in between. CDR3 length: 11 residues. Germline assignment: CDR1 SGHTA and CDR2 FQGNSA. The CDR3 region has the DNA TGTGCCAGCAGCCAAACTTTGCAGCAGTTCTTC. This gives the protein CASSQTLQQFF.

This clonotype was seen a few times. The chain links TRBV9 to TRBJ2-3; TRBD2 matches at 15 bases. The CDR3 runs 16 residues. V was clipped by 3 bases and J by 5 bases; unmatched bases: 4. CDR1 and CDR2 (germline): SGDLS, YYNGEE. The CDR3 sequence is CASSGTSGGAGDTQYF. In DNA form, the CDR3 reads TGTGCCAGCAGCGGGACTAGCGGGGGGGCCGGAGATACGCAGTATTTT. The whole variable domain, remainder taken from reference TRBV9 and TRBJ2-3, is DSGVTQTPKHLITATGQRVTLRCSPRSGDLSVYWYQQSLDQGLQFLIQYYNGEERAKGNILERFSAQQFPDLHSELNLSSLELGDSALYFCASSGTSGGAGDTQYFGPGTRLTVL.

This clonotype occurred a few times. J is TRBJ2-5 and V is TRBV5-1; no clear D gene. The CDR3 covers 14 residues. V was clipped by 0 bases and J by 2 bases, with 8 bases between them. Germline V gives CDR1 SGHRS, CDR2 YFSETQ. The CDR3 nucleotides are TGCGCCAGCAGCTTGGTTCCACCACAAGAGACCCAGTACTTC. This gives the protein CASSLVPPQETQYF.

Many counts were recorded for this clonotype. The V gene is TRBV20-1, the J gene TRBJ2-1; TRBD2 agrees at 10 bases. The CDR3 contains 14 residues. Germline assignment: CDR1 DFQATT and CDR2 SNEGSKA (reference sequence). The J segment lost 7 bases and the V segment lost 3 bases, leaving 6 bases of the junction unmatched. CDR3 sequence: CSASPSGGANEQFF. The CDR3 DNA is TGCAGTGCTAGTCCCAGCGGGGGGGCGAATGAGCAGTTCTTC.